This T cell receptor (beta chain) was found in a study of blood T cells in healthy people across ages. Findings of the study overall: In long-lived donors, naive CD4+ cell counts and diversity exceeded those of aged donors. Per-million-T-cell TCR beta diversity fell roughly linearly with age.

In terms of origin and age, donors were healthy Caucasian individuals from Russia aged about 6 to 90. At least 6 micrograms of total RNA were extracted per sample. Primers used in a second PCR of roughly 6 to 11 cycles were a sample-barcoded 5' primer and a J-beta primer mix. TCRdb passed the 5' RACE reads through MiXCR, listing each CDR3 protein once. The top ten clones hold 20% to 25% of a sample with around 710,000 distinct CDR3 sequences, roughly 41% of them seen once. V lost 5 bases and J 4 bases, leaving 14 bases between the germline ends. CDR3 length equals 14 residues. Per germline, CDR1 MNHNY and CDR2 SVGAGI (reference sequence). This clonotype occurred once. The target antigen is unknown.

The V call is TRBV6-6, the J call TRBJ1-2; a weak D match, TRBD1 (5 bases). Input material: blood. The clonotype originates from a woman aged 60-75 years in good health. DNA of the CDR3: TGTGCCAGCAGTAGAGACAGCAGCGGCTATGGCTACACCTTC. Amino acid sequence: CASSRDSSGYGYTF.